This T cell receptor beta chain was captured in a study of T cell responses to AZD1222 COVID-19 vaccine. Regarding the study as a whole: Among spike-specific TCRs, nearly half reportedly target unmutated variant regions.

In regard to this clone: What it binds is unknown.

Some clones are missing from TCRdb's copy, which holds only in-frame ones; the method was immunoSEQ multiplex PCR. The data contain around 100,000 clones, about nine tenths of them singletons. This TCR came from an adult in good health. Sequenced here: peripheral blood, sampled on day 0 of AZD1222 vaccination.

The CDR3 protein is CAISEPQRAPYEQYF. CDR3 nucleotide sequence: TGTGCCATCAGTGAACCCCAGCGGGCCCCCTACGAGCAGTACTTC. The V call is TRBV10-3, the J call TRBJ2-7; D may be TRBD2 (6 bases). V shed 3 bases and J shed 2 bases, with 14 bases lying between them. The CDR3 has 15 residues. From germline, CDR1 is ENHRY and CDR2 SYGVKD.